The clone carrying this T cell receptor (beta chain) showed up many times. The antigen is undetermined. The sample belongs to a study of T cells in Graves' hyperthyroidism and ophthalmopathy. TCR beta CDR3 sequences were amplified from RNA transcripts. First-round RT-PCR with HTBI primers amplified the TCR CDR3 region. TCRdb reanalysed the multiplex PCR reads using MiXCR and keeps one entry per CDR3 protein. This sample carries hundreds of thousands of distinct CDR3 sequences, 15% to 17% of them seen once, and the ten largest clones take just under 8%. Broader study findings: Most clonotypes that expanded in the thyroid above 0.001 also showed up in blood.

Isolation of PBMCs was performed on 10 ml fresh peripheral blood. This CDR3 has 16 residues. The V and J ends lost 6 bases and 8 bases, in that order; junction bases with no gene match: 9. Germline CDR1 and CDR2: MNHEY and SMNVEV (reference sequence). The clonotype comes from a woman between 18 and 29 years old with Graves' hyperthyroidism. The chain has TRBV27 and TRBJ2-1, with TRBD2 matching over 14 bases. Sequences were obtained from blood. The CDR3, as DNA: TGTGCCAGCAGAACCTATGGACTAGCGGGGGGAGATGAGCAGTTCTTC. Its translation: CASRTYGLAGGDEQFF.